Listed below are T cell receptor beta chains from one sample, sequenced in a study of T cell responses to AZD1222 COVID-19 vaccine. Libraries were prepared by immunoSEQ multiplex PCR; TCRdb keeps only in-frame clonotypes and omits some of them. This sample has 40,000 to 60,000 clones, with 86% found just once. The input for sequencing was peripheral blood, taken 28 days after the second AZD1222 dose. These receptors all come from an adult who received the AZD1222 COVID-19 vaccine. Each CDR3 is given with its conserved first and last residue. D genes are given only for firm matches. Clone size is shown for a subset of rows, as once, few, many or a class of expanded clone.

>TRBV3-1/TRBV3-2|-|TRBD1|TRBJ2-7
CASSQTGDEQYF
TGTGCCAGCAGCCAAACAGGGGACGAGCAGTACTTC
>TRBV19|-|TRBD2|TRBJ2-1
CASSIGPAGGPGNEQFF
TGTGCCAGTAGTATAGGCCCAGCGGGAGGGCCTGGGAATGAGCAGTTCTTC
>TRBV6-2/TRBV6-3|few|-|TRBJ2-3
CASSYSRLPPGPDTQYF
TGTGCCAGCAGTTACTCGCGTCTGCCCCCCGGTCCAGATACGCAGTATTTT
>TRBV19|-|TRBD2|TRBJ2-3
CASRTSGRGDTQYF
TGTGCCAGTAGGACTAGCGGGAGGGGAGATACGCAGTATTTT
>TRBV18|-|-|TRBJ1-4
CASRFWATNEKLFF
TGTGCCAGTCGATTCTGGGCAACTAATGAAAAACTGTTTTTT
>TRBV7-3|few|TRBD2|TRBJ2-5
CASSSLAGNQETQYF
TGTGCCAGCAGCTCCCTAGCGGGAAACCAAGAGACCCAGTACTTC
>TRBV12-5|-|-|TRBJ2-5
CASGSANPGTETQYF
TGTGCTAGTGGTTCAGCCAACCCGGGGACGGAGACCCAGTACTTC
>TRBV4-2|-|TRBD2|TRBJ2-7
CASSQVQAPGLASLNTYEQYF
TGTGCCAGCAGCCAAGTGCAAGCGCCGGGACTAGCGAGCTTGAATACTTACGAGCAGTACTTC
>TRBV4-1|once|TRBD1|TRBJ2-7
CASSQRGTGDVSAHYEQYF
TGCGCCAGCAGCCAACGAGGGACAGGGGATGTTTCGGCCCACTACGAGCAGTACTTC
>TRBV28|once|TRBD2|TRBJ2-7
CASSPRLAGTYEQYF
TGTGCCAGCAGTCCGAGACTAGCGGGAACCTACGAGCAGTACTTC
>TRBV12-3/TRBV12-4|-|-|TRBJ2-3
CASSLESTDTQYF
TGTGCCAGCAGTTTGGAGAGCACAGATACGCAGTATTTT
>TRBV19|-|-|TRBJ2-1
CASTPRDTLSGEQFF
TGTGCCAGTACCCCTCGGGACACCCTCAGTGGTGAGCAGTTCTTC
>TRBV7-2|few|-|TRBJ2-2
CASSLAPRGGTGELFF
TGTGCCAGCAGCTTAGCCCCCAGGGGTGGCACCGGGGAGCTGTTTTTT
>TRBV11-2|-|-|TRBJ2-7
CASSLGSGRDYEQYF
TGTGCCAGCAGCTTAGGGAGCGGCAGGGACTACGAGCAGTACTTC
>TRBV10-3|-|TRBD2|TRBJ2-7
CAISEVLAGGREQYF
TGTGCCATCTCCGAAGTCCTAGCGGGAGGGCGCGAGCAGTACTTC
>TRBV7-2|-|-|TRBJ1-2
CASSSGTGNYGYTF
TGTGCCAGCAGCTCGGGGACGGGAAACTATGGCTACACCTTC
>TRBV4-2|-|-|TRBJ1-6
CASSQDTSPLHF
TGTGCCAGCAGCCAAGACACTTCACCCCTCCACTTT
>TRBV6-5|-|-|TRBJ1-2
CASSRPREGYTF
TGTGCCAGCAGTCGCCCCAGGGAAGGCTACACCTTC
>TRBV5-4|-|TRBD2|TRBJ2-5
CASSGGLAEQETQYF
TGTGCCAGCAGCGGGGGACTAGCGGAACAAGAGACCCAGTACTTC
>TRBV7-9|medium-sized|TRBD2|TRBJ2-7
CASSLVGLAVYEQYF
TGTGCCAGCAGCTTAGTCGGACTAGCCGTCTACGAGCAGTACTTC
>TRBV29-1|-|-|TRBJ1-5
CSVARTKDQPQHF
TGCAGCGTTGCGCGCACAAAAGATCAGCCCCAGCATTTT
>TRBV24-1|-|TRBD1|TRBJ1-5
CATGESTGGDQPQHF
TGTGCCACCGGGGAATCGACAGGGGGTGATCAGCCCCAGCATTTT
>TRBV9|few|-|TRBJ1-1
CASSVGRDTEAFF
TGTGCCAGCAGCGTAGGCAGGGACACTGAAGCTTTCTTT
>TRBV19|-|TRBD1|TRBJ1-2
CASSPRTGLFYTF
TGTGCCAGTAGTCCTCGGACAGGGCTTTTCTACACCTTC
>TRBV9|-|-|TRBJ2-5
CASSVLGTQETQYF
TGTGCCAGCAGCGTACTCGGGACGCAAGAGACCCAGTACTTC
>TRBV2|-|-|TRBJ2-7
CASSEGRDTMVPYEQYF
TGTGCCAGCAGTGAAGGAAGGGACACTATGGTCCCCTACGAGCAGTACTTC
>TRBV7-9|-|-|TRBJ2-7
CASSLGTEVYEQYF
TGTGCCAGCAGCTTAGGGACAGAGGTCTACGAGCAGTACTTC
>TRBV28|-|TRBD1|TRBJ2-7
CASSTGTVSYEQYF
TGTGCCAGCAGTACTGGGACAGTGTCCTACGAGCAGTACTTC
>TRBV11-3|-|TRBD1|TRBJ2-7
CASSLVTRTGAYEQYF
TGTGCCAGCAGCTTAGTTACCCGGACAGGAGCCTACGAGCAGTACTTC
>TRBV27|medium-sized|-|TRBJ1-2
CASSLDGPGYGYTF
TGTGCCAGCAGTTTAGACGGCCCGGGCTATGGCTACACCTTC
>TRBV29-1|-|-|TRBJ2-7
CSVEDSGTSPYEQYF
TGCAGCGTTGAAGATTCCGGGACTTCCCCCTACGAGCAGTACTTC
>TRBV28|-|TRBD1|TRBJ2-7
CASRTGSMYEQYF
TGTGCCAGTAGGACAGGGAGTATGTACGAGCAGTACTTC
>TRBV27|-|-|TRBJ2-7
CASSSLLPGLHPYEQYF
TGTGCCAGCAGTTCTCTACTCCCGGGTCTCCACCCCTACGAGCAGTACTTC
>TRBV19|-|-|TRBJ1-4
CASSITRDVNEKLFF
TGTGCCAGTAGTATAACGCGGGATGTTAATGAAAAACTGTTTTTT
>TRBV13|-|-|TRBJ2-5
CASSLIQGQETQYF
TGTGCCAGCAGCTTAATCCAGGGACAAGAGACCCAGTACTTC
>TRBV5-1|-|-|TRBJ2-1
CASSSGADSLSYNEQFF
TGCGCCAGCAGCTCCGGGGCGGACTCCCTCTCCTACAATGAGCAGTTCTTC
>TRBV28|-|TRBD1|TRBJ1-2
CASSPGTGFYGYTF
TGTGCCAGCTCTCCCGGGACAGGATTTTATGGCTACACCTTC
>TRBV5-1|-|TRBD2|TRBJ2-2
CASSLDLAGGKNTGELFF
TGCGCCAGCAGCTTGGATCTAGCGGGAGGGAAAAACACCGGGGAGCTGTTTTTT
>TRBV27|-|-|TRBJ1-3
CASGRGAGLNTIYF
TGTGCCAGCGGCCGGGGGGCAGGCTTGAACACCATATATTTT
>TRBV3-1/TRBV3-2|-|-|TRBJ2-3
CASSRIQGGGTDTQYF
TGTGCCAGCAGCCGAATACAGGGAGGGGGCACAGATACGCAGTATTTT
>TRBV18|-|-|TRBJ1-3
CASSRGGPGNTIYF
TGTGCCAGCTCACGGGGAGGGCCAGGAAACACCATATATTTT
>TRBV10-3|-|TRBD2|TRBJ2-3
CAISSPGTRGSTDTQYF
TGTGCCATCAGTTCCCCCGGGACTAGAGGATCCACAGATACGCAGTATTTT
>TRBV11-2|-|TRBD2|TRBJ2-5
CASSPGRGGETQYF
TGTGCCAGCAGCCCGGGACGGGGGGGAGAGACCCAGTACTTC
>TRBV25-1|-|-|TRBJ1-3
CASSGLGGRLSSGNTIYF
TGTGCCAGCAGTGGATTAGGAGGTAGACTGAGCTCTGGAAACACCATATATTTT